These 8 T cell receptor beta chains were sequenced from one sample in a study of T cell repertoires in cytomegalovirus infection. TCRdb re-analysed the reads in MiXCR, keeping a single row per CDR3 protein. The sample consists of 150,000 to 200,000 distinct CDR3 sequences, approximately 19% of them appearing once. The sample taken for sequencing was PBMCs. The receptors shown here come from a human donor in good health (CMV status not recorded). Some clones in this sample may be carry-over from other donors' samples.

This clonotype has more than one count but fewer than ten. The chain couples TRBV11-3 to TRBJ1-6; 9 positions match TRBD1. Germline V gene sequence: CDR1 SGHNT, CDR2 YENEEA. V shed 5 bases, J shed 8 bases, and the junction held 7 bases outside the gene matches. CDR3 length: 15 residues. The CDR3 sequence: CASSPGQGTDSPLHF. The CDR3 nucleotides read TGTGCCAGCAGCCCGGGACAGGGCACGGATTCACCCCTCCACTTT.

The chain recombines TRBV5-1 with TRBJ2-5; TRBD1 matches at 7 bases. CDR3 length: 16 amino acids. Germline V gene sequence: CDR1 SGHRS, CDR2 YFSETQ. J gave up 0 bases and V 0 bases, and 5 bases lay outside the gene matches. CDR3 protein: CASSLGPTGYQETQYF. CDR3 in DNA: TGCGCCAGCAGCTTGGGACCGACAGGGTACCAAGAGACCCAGTACTTC.

This rearrangement joins TRBV11-2 to TRBJ1-5; D may be TRBD1 (5 bases). Germline V gene data show CDR1 as SGHAT and CDR2 as FQNNGV. This CDR3 is 12 amino acids long. This CDR3 is CGPGYSNQPQHF. In nucleotides, the CDR3 is TGTGGCCCAGGGTATAGCAATCAGCCCCAGCATTTT.

This clonotype has a count of ten or more. This chain connects TRBV7-2 to TRBJ2-2; D is unclear. The CDR3 has 14 amino acids. The V gene lost 5 bases and the J gene lost 2 bases, with 9 bases spanning the gap. Looked up from germline, CDR1 is SGHTA and CDR2 is FQGNSA. The CDR3 DNA reads as TGTGCCAGCAGCCGAGACTTTAACACCGGGGAGCTGTTTTTT. It encodes CASSRDFNTGELFF.

The chain couples TRBV6-2 or TRBV6-3 to TRBJ2-1, with TRBD1 as a possible D gene (5 bases). The CDR3 loop spans 13 amino acids. CDR1 and CDR2 from the germline V gene are MNHEY and SVGEGT. Trimming took 5 bases from V and 7 from J, leaving 12 bases between them. CDR3 in amino acids: CASSLYRNNEQFF. Here the CDR3 DNA reads TGTGCCAGCAGTCTTTACAGGAATAATGAGCAGTTCTTC.

This clonotype was seen a handful of times. This rearrangement joins TRBV6-1 to TRBJ2-7; D perhaps matches TRBD1 (5 bases). The CDR3 contains 13 residues. The ends were cut back, 6 bases at V and 9 bases at J, with 18 bases in the middle. Looked up from germline, CDR1 is MNHNS and CDR2 is SASEGT. CDR3 region: CASSPTGPARQYF. In nucleotides, the CDR3 is TGTGCCAGCAGCCCAACAGGACCCGCCCGGCAGTACTTC.

The chain uses TRBV7-3 and TRBJ1-6; no clear D. V shed 4 bases and J shed 11 bases, with 12 bases lying between them. Per the germline V gene, CDR1 is SGHTA and CDR2 is FQGTGA. There are 13 residues in the CDR3. CDR3 coding DNA: TGTGCCAGCAGCTCCGACCCGGAGGCACCCCTCCACTTT. Encoded protein: CASSSDPEAPLHF.

The J gene is TRBJ2-6, the V gene TRBV19; D could derive from TRBD1 or TRBD2 (5 bases each). The CDR3 runs to 15 residues. V dropped 11 bases and J dropped 4 bases, with 18 bases sitting between them. Germline assignment: CDR1 LNHDA and CDR2 SQIVND (reference sequence). In DNA form, the CDR3 reads TGTGCCGCCCAGGCAGGGAGCTCGGGGGCCAACGTCCTGACTTTC. Translating it yields CAAQAGSSGANVLTF.